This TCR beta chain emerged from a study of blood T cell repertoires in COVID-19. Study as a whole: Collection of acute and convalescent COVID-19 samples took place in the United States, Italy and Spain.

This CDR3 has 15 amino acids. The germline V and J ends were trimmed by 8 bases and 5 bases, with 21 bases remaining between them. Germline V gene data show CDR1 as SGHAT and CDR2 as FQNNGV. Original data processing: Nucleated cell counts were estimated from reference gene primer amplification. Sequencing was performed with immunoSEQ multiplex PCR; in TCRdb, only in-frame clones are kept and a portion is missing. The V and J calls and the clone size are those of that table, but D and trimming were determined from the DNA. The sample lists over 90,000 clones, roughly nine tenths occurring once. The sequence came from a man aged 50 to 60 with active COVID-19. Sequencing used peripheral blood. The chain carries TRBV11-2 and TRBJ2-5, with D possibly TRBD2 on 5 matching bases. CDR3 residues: CASQSVTGLRETQYF. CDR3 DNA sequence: TGTGCCAGCCAGTCCGTTACGGGGTTACGGGAGACCCAGTACTTC.